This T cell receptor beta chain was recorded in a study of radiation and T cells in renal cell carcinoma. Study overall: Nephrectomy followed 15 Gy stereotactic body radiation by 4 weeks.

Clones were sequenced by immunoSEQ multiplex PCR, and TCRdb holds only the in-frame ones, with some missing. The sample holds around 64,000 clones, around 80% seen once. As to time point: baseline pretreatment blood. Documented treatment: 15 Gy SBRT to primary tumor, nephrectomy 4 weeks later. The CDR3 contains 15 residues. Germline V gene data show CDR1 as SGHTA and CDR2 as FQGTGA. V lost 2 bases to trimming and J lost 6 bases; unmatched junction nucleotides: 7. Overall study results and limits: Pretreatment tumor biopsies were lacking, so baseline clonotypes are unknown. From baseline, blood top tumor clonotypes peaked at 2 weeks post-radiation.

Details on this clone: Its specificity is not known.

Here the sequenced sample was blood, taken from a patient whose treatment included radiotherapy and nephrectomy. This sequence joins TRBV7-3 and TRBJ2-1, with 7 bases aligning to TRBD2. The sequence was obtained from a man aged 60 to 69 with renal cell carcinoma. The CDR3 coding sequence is TGTGCCAGCAGCTTATCCGGACTAGGTCGCAATGAGCAGTTCTTC. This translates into CASSLSGLGRNEQFF.